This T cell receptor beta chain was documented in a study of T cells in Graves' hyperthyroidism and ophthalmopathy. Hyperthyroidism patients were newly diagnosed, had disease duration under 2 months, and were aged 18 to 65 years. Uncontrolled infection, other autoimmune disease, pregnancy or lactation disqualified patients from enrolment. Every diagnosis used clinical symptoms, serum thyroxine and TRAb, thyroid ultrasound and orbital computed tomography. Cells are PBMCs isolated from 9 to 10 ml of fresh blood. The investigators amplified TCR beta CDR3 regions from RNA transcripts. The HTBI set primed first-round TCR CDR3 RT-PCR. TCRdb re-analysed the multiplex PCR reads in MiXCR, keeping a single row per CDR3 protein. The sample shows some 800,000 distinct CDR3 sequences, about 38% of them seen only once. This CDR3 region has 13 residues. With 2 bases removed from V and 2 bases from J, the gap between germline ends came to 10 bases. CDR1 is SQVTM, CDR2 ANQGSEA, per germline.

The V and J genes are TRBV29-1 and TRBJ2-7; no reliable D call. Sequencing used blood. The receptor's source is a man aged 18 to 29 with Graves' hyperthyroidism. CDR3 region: CSVELGSPYEQYF. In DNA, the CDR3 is TGCAGCGTTGAATTGGGCAGTCCCTACGAGCAGTACTTC.